These 5 T cell receptor beta chains came from one sample sequenced in a study of CD8+CD57+ T cells in acquired aplastic anemia. The use of genomic DNA as template underpinned the TCR beta VDJ and CDR3 profiling. Using its own MiXCR run on the reads, TCRdb lists one record per CDR3 protein. The sample holds hundreds of thousands of distinct CDR3 sequences, 60% to 80% seen once. Specimen: sorted CD4+, CD8+, or CD8+CD57+ T cells (not recorded which) from PBMCs. These receptors were taken from a human donor in good health, serving as a control.

About this clonotype itself: An end of the junction does not agree with germline; a read error may underlie this. The chain links TRBV10-2 to TRBJ1-5; D possibly corresponds to TRBD1 (6 bases). The germline V gene encodes CDR1 WSHSY and CDR2 SAAADI. The CDR3 extends over 14 amino acids. The CDR3 DNA follows: TGTGCCAGCAGGCCGGACAGATACCATCAGCCCGAGCATTTT. Protein sequence: CASRPDRYHQPEHF.

The V gene is TRBV15, the J gene TRBJ2-3; D uncertain. This CDR3 spans 14 amino acids. Germline CDR1 and CDR2: LNHNV and YYDKDF (reference sequence). The V end lost 8 bases, the J end lost 0 bases, and 12 bases lay between the germline ends. The CDR3 spells CATRLDGSTDTQYF. The CDR3 DNA reads as TGTGCCACCCGTCTCGACGGGAGCACAGATACGCAGTATTTT.

This clonotype was seen once. The chain couples TRBV2 to TRBJ2-5; D tentatively fits TRBD1 or TRBD2 (8 bases each). The germline V gene has CDR1 SNHLY and CDR2 FYNNEI. Trimming pared 10 bases from V and 7 bases from J, leaving 25 bases between. The CDR3 is 15 amino acids. The CDR3 here is CATKQDQGAGGTQYF. CDR3 in DNA: TGTGCCACCAAACAGGACCAGGGGGCGGGGGGGACCCAGTACTTC.

V gene TRBV20-1 combines with J gene TRBJ1-6; no definite D call. Germline V gene lookup returns CDR1 DFQATT and CDR2 SNEGSKA (reference sequence). The CDR3 has 14 amino acids. V was shortened by 0 bases and J by 7 bases, with 10 bases between the two germline ends. In nucleotides, the CDR3 is TGCAGTGCTAGAGACCCTTTCGGGAATTCACCCCTCCACTTT. It is translated as CSARDPFGNSPLHF.

The J gene is TRBJ1-1, the V gene TRBV20-1; D uncertain. Germline-derived CDR1 and CDR2 are DFQATT and SNEGSKA (reference sequence). Trimming removed 3 bases from V and 1 base from J, with 18 bases in between. This CDR3 spans 16 amino acids. In DNA form, the CDR3 reads TGCAGTGCTAGCAGCTGGCGCTTGGGAGAGAACACTGAAGCTTTCTTT. Translated: CSASSWRLGENTEAFF.